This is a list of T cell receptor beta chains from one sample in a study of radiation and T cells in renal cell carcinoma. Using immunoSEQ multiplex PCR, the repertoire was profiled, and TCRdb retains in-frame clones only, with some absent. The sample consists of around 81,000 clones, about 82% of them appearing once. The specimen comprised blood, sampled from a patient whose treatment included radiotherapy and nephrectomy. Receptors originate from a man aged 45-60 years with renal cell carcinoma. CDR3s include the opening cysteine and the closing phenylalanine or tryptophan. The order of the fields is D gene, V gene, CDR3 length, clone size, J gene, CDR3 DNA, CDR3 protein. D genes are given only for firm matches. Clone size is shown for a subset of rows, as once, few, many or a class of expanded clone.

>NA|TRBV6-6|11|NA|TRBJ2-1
TGTGCCAGCAAGTCCCACAATGAGCAGTTCTTC
CASKSHNEQFF
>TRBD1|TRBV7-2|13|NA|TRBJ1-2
TGTGCCAGCAGCGCGGGACAGGGTTATGGCTACACCTTC
CASSAGQGYGYTF
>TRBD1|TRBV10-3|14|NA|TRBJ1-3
TGTGCCATCAGGACAGGGTACGCTGGAAACACCATATATTTT
CAIRTGYAGNTIYF
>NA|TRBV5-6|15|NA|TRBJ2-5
TGTGCCAGCAGCTTCCAACTCTCCTCCCAAGAGACCCAGTACTTC
CASSFQLSSQETQYF
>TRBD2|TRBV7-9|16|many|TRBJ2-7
TGTGCCAGCAGCCCCAGTGGGGGGGTTAGTAGACACGAGCAGTACTTC
CASSPSGGVSRHEQYF
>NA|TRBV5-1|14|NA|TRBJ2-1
TGCGCCAGCAGCTTAGCCCCCGGGGCGATTGAGCAGTTCTTC
CASSLAPGAIEQFF
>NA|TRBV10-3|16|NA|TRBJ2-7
TGTGCCATCAGTGAGTCATACGGGGGACGGCTATACGAGCAGTACTTC
CAISESYGGRLYEQYF
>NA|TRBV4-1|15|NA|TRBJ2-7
TGCGCCAGCAGCGGGCTCGGGGCTGGTTCCTACGAGCAGTACTTC
CASSGLGAGSYEQYF
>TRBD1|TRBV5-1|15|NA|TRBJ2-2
TGCGCCAGCAGCACAGCACAGGGGGCGGTCGGGGAGCTGTTTTTT
CASSTAQGAVGELFF
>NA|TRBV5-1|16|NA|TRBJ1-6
TGCGCCAGCAGCTTGGAACAGCTCTCCTATAATTCACCCCTCCACTTT
CASSLEQLSYNSPLHF
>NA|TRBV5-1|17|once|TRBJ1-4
TGCGCCAGCGCAATCAGTGGGGGCGGGTCAACTAATGAAAAACTGTTTTTT
CASAISGGGSTNEKLFF
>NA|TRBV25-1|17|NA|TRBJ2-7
TGTGCCAGCAGCCCCTACGAGGGGTTTACAAACTCCTACGAGCAGTACTTC
CASSPYEGFTNSYEQYF
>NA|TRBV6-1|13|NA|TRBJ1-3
TGTGCCAGCAGAAAAGTCTCTGGAAACACCATATATTTT
CASRKVSGNTIYF
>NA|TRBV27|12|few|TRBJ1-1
TGTGCCAGCAGGACGGGGAACACTGAAGCTTTCTTT
CASRTGNTEAFF
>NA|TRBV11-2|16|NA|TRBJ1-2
TGTGCCAGCAGCTTAGAAAAGAGGGCCTCTACTTTCGGCTACACCTTC
CASSLEKRASTFGYTF
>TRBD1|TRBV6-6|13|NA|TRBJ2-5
TGTGCCACCTCGGGACAGATACAAGAGACCCAGTACTTC
CATSGQIQETQYF
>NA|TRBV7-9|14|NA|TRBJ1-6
TGTGCCAGCAGCTTAGCTGGGAATAATTCACCCCTCCACTTT
CASSLAGNNSPLHF
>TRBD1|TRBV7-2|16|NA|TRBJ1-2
TGTGCCAGCAGCTTATTATTCGCCGGGACAGGGGGTTACTACACCTTC
CASSLLFAGTGGYYTF
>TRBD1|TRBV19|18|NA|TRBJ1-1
TGTGCCAGTAGTATGGGACAGGGGGCTTTGGTTGTGAAAAATGAAGCTTTCTTT
CASSMGQGALVVKNEAFF
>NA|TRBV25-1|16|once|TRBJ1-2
TGTGCCAGCAGTGGAGGACAGCGGAATACTAACTATGGCTACACCTTC
CASSGGQRNTNYGYTF
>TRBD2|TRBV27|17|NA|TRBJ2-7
TGTGCCAGCAGGAGGTCTTGGACTAGCGGGAGTCTTTACGAGCAGTACTTC
CASRRSWTSGSLYEQYF
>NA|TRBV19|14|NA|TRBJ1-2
TGTGCCAGTACAGTAGGTTCGATTAACTATGGCTACACCTTC
CASTVGSINYGYTF
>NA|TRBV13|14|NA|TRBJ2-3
TGTGCCAGCAGCTTAGTAGGCACTCGGGATACGCAGTATTTT
CASSLVGTRDTQYF
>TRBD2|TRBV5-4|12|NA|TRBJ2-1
TGTGCCAGCGGGAGGGGTTACAATGAGCAGTTCTTC
CASGRGYNEQFF
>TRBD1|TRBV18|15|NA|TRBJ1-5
TGTGCCAGCTCACCAGGACAGGGGGCTGTTGAGCCCCAGCATTTT
CASSPGQGAVEPQHF
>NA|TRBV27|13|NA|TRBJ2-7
TGTGCCAGCAAGAGGGGGGACAGCTACGAGCAGTACTTC
CASKRGDSYEQYF
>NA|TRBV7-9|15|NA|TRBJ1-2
TGTGCCAGCAGCACCCCTGGGCTCCGGCTGGGTGGCTACACCTTC
CASSTPGLRLGGYTF
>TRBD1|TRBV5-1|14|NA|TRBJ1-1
TGCGCCAGCCGACTCGACAGGGGGGAAAAAGAAGCTTTCTTT
CASRLDRGEKEAFF
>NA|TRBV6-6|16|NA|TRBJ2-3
TGTGCCAGCTACGACTCTCCGGGTCCTGACACAGATACGCAGTATTTT
CASYDSPGPDTDTQYF
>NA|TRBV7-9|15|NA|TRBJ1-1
TGTGCCAGCAGCTTAGGCGGCAGGGAATATACTGAAGCTTTCTTT
CASSLGGREYTEAFF
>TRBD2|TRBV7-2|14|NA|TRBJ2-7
TGTGCCAGCAGCCCTCAAGCGGGGGCGGGGGAGCAGTACTTC
CASSPQAGAGEQYF
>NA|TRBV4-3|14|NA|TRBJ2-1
TGCGCCAGCAGCCAAGATTTCCCCGGAGTGGAGCAGTTCTTC
CASSQDFPGVEQFF
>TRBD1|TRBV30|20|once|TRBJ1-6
TGTGCCTGGAGTCTGTACACCGCAGGGGGTTCGAGCTCCTATAATTCACCCCTCCACTTT
CAWSLYTAGGSSSYNSPLHF
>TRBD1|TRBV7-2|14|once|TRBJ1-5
TGTGCCAGCAGCTCGGACAGGGATTATCAACCCCAGCATTTT
CASSSDRDYQPQHF
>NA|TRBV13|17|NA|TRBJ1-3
TGTGCCAGCAGCTTATTACGGGTCTGGAGCTCTGGAAACACCATATATTTT
CASSLLRVWSSGNTIYF
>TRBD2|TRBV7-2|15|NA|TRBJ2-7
TGTGCCAGCAGCTCCGAGCGGGGGGGAATATACGAGCAGTACTTC
CASSSERGGIYEQYF
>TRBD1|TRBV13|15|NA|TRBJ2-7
TGTGCCAGCACCCTGCCGGGACAGGGGGACTACGAGCAGTACTTC
CASTLPGQGDYEQYF
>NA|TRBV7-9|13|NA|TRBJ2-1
TGTGCCAGCAGCCAGAGTGGGGTCGGTGAGCAGTTCTTC
CASSQSGVGEQFF
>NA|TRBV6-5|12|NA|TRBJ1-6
TGTGCCAGCGGGCCAGGGCCGATACCCCTCCACTTT
CASGPGPIPLHF
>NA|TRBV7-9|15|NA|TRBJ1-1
TGTGCCAGCAGCTTAGCATTTTCGGGAGCTGAAGAAGCTTTCTTT
CASSLAFSGAEEAFF
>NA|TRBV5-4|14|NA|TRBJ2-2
TGTGCCAGCAGCTTGGTCGGGGCGGGCGGGGAGCTGTTTTTT
CASSLVGAGGELFF
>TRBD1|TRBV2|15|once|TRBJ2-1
TGTGCCAGCAGTGCGGATAGACAGGGATTAAATGAGCAGTTCTTC
CASSADRQGLNEQFF
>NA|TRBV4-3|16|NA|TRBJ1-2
TGCGCCAGCAGCCAAGGCATTTTTAAAGAAAACTATGGCTACACCTTC
CASSQGIFKENYGYTF
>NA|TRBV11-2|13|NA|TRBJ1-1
TGTGCCAGCAGCGGCGACAGGAACACTGAAGCTTTCTTT
CASSGDRNTEAFF
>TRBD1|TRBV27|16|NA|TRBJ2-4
TGTGCCAGCAGTCGCCGACAGGGATTAGCCAAAAACATTCAGTACTTC
CASSRRQGLAKNIQYF
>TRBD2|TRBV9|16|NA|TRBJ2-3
TGTGCCAGCAGCCTCGGACTAGCGGGAGTCACAGATACGCAGTATTTT
CASSLGLAGVTDTQYF
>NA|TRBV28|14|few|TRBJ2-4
TGTGCCAGCAGTGGGGCTGAGAGGGTTAACATTCAGTACTTC
CASSGAERVNIQYF
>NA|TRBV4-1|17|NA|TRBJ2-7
TGCGCCAGCAGCCAAGATCGGGGAACAGAGGGATACTACGAGCAGTACTTC
CASSQDRGTEGYYEQYF
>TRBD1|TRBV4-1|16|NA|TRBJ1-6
TGCGCCAGCAGCCAAGGACAGGGGTCTCGTGGTTCACCCCTCCACTTT
CASSQGQGSRGSPLHF
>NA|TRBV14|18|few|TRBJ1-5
TGTGCCAGCAGCCAAGATGCCCGGGGAGGGGTGAGCAATCAGCCCCAGCATTTT
CASSQDARGGVSNQPQHF
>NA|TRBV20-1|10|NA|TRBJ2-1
TGCAGTGCTAGAAGGAATGAGCAGTTCTTC
CSARRNEQFF
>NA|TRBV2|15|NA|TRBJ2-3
TGTGCCAGCAGTGACCCACTAACGAGCACAGATACGCAGTATTTT
CASSDPLTSTDTQYF
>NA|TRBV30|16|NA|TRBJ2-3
TGTGCCTTCACCCCGGGACTCGGGGGCCGGGGCGGTACGCAGTATTTT
CAFTPGLGGRGGTQYF
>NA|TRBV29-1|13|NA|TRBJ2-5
TGCAGCGGAGAGACAGGGGAGGGGGGGACCCAGTACTTC
CSGETGEGGTQYF
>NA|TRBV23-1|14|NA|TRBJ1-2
TGCGCCAGGATTAAAAGACACGTAAACTATGGCTACACCTTC
CARIKRHVNYGYTF
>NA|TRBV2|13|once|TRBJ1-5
TGTGCCACCACGAGGGAGGTTGGGAGTCCCCAGCATTTT
CATTREVGSPQHF
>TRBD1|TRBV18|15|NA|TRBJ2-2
TGTGCCAGCTCAGCGCAGGGGGCGTACACCGGGGAGCTGTTTTTT
CASSAQGAYTGELFF